This entry lists 23 T cell receptor beta chains sequenced from one sample in a study of blood T cell repertoires in COVID-19. Using immunoSEQ multiplex PCR, the repertoire was profiled, and TCRdb retains in-frame clones only, with some absent. The profile shows about 250,000 clones, 75% to 85% of them singletons. Sequenced material: PBMCs or T cells enriched from blood (not recorded which). The origin of the receptors is a woman aged 45-65 years with acute COVID-19.

This clone was picked up a small number of times. The rearrangement joins TRBV7-2 to TRBJ2-7, with 11 bases matching TRBD2. V shed 2 bases, J shed 4 bases, and the junction held 10 bases outside the gene matches. Per the germline V gene, CDR1 is SGHTA and CDR2 is FQGNSA. The CDR3 sequence is 17 residues long. CDR3 in amino acids: CASSLPKSSGGRYEQYF. The CDR3, as DNA: TGTGCCAGCAGCTTACCCAAATCTAGCGGGGGGCGGTACGAGCAGTACTTC.

The rearrangement joins TRBV29-1 to TRBJ1-5; weak D call: TRBD1 (5 bases). The germline V gene encodes CDR1 SQVTM and CDR2 ANQGSEA. Trimming shortened V by 5 bases and J by 1 base, and 12 bases separated the two germline ends. The CDR3 has 14 amino acids. Here the CDR3 DNA reads TGCAGCGTTTCGCAGGGCGAAAGCAATCAGCCCCAGCATTTT. It encodes CSVSQGESNQPQHF.

In its sample, this clone was seen once. This chain joins TRBV18 and TRBJ1-1; D is uncertain. Germline assignment: CDR1 KGHSH and CDR2 LQKENI. This CDR3 contains 15 residues. The germline V and J ends were trimmed by 2 bases and 7 bases, with 17 bases remaining between them. The CDR3 loop reads CASSPGEVRTVEAFF. The CDR3 DNA reads TGTGCCAGCTCACCAGGGGAGGTCCGAACAGTTGAAGCTTTCTTT.

This clone was counted once. The chain couples TRBV6-5 to TRBJ1-2, with TRBD1 identical over 7 bases. Germline values: CDR1 MNHEY, CDR2 SVGAGI. Trimming took 7 bases from V and 8 from J; bases not matched to a gene: 7. The CDR3 is 12 residues long. CDR3 sequence reads: CASTTGVGGYTF. In DNA form, the CDR3 reads TGTGCCAGCACTACAGGGGTCGGAGGCTACACCTTC.

The V gene is TRBV5-1, the J gene TRBJ2-1, with 8 bases matching TRBD2. J gave up 10 bases and V 9 bases, and 21 bases lay outside the gene matches. The CDR3 sequence is 16 residues long. Germline V lookup: CDR1 SGHRS, CDR2 YFSETQ. The CDR3: CAIRSSPGLGGQEQFF. In DNA, the CDR3 is TGCGCCATCCGCTCCTCGCCGGGACTAGGGGGGCAGGAGCAGTTCTTC.

V gene TRBV6-2 or TRBV6-3 combines with J gene TRBJ1-6; D uncertain. Trimming shortened V by 2 bases and J by 8 bases, and 10 bases separated the two germline ends. The germline gives CDR1 MNHEY, CDR2 SVGEGT. The CDR3 has 14 amino acids. In DNA, the CDR3 is TGTGCCAGCAGTTACCGGGGTACGGATTCACCCCTCCACTTT. Its protein is CASSYRGTDSPLHF.

The chain couples TRBV15 to TRBJ1-2; 8 bases map to TRBD1. Per the germline V gene, CDR1 is LNHNV and CDR2 is YYDKDF (reference sequence). This CDR3 comprises 17 residues. V shed 4 bases and J 0 bases; nucleotides not matched to a gene: 10. CDR3 coding DNA: TGTGCCACCAGCACTGACAGGGGACAACGAACTAACTATGGCTACACCTTC. Its translation: CATSTDRGQRTNYGYTF.

The chain combines TRBV5-1 with TRBJ1-1; 7 nucleotides align to TRBD1. V lost 2 bases and J lost 1; bases outside the gene matches: 11. This CDR3 spans 17 amino acids. Looked up from germline, CDR1 is SGHRS and CDR2 is YFSETQ. The CDR3 region is CASSFGQARWENTEAFF. The CDR3 DNA is TGCGCCAGCAGCTTCGGACAGGCTCGGTGGGAGAACACTGAAGCTTTCTTT.

The chain is built from TRBV19 and TRBJ1-5; 9 nucleotides line up with TRBD1. V was clipped by 7 bases and J by 3 bases; unmatched bases: 10. There are 16 residues in the CDR3. CDR1 and CDR2 (germline): LNHDA, SQIVND (reference sequence). CDR3 region: CASTGTGGLSNQPQHF. The CDR3 DNA is TGTGCCAGTACCGGCACAGGGGGCCTCTCCAATCAGCCCCAGCATTTT.

This clone was picked up many times. The chain has TRBV7-2 and TRBJ2-1, with D possibly being TRBD2 (6 bases). CDR1 is SGHTA, CDR2 FQGNSA, per germline. V gave up 4 bases and J gave up 5 bases, with 15 bases separating them. The CDR3 covers 15 residues. CDR3 sequence: CASSSIGGADNEQFF. Written as DNA, the CDR3 is TGTGCCAGCAGCTCTATTGGAGGGGCCGACAATGAGCAGTTCTTC.

The V gene is TRBV4-1, the J gene TRBJ1-2; D unresolved. CDR1 and CDR2 (germline): MGHRA, YSYEKL. The CDR3 is 15 amino acids. V dropped 3 bases and J dropped 4 bases, with 15 bases sitting between them. CDR3 bases: TGCGCCAGCAGCCATGAGGGCCGGGGAGGCTATGGCTACACCTTC. Protein sequence: CASSHEGRGGYGYTF.

CDR3 protein: CASSQEFADSSGNTIYF. CDR3 coding DNA: TGCGCCAGCAGCCAAGAATTTGCAGATTCCTCTGGAAACACCATATATTTT. V usage is TRBV4-3 and J usage is TRBJ1-3; no clear D. V was pared by 0 bases and J by 0 bases, with 12 bases between. The CDR3 spans 17 residues. The germline V gene encodes CDR1 LGHNA and CDR2 YSLEER.

The chain joins TRBV29-1 to TRBJ1-2; D is uncertain. CDR3 length: 12 amino acids. Trimming removed 2 bases at V and 4 bases at J, with 8 bases between. Germline loops: CDR1 SQVTM, CDR2 ANQGSEA. The CDR3 here is CSVEPGLYGYTF. The CDR3, as DNA: TGCAGCGTTGAACCAGGTCTCTATGGCTACACCTTC.

V is TRBV12-3 or TRBV12-4 and J is TRBJ2-1; the D is unclear. This CDR3 has 12 amino acids. V lost 6 bases and J lost 10, with 13 bases in between. The CDR3 loop reads CASSAQLGEQFF. The CDR3, as DNA: TGTGCCAGCAGCGCCCAATTGGGCGAGCAGTTCTTC.

The chain has TRBV5-1 and TRBJ2-7; 7 bases line up with TRBD1. J lost 5 bases, V lost 3 bases, and 5 bases had no gene match. Looked up from germline, CDR1 is SGHRS and CDR2 is YFSETQ. The CDR3 contains 13 residues. CDR3 in amino acids: CASSYATGNEQYF. The CDR3 region has the DNA TGCGCCAGCAGCTATGCGACAGGGAACGAGCAGTACTTC.

Note on this clone: A junction end diverges from the germline sequence, so it may reflect a read error. The gene calls are TRBV6-5 and TRBJ1-6; D unclear. The CDR3 has 15 residues. Germline V gene sequence: CDR1 MNHEY, CDR2 SVGAGI. CDR3 bases: TGTGCCAGCAGCTTTTCGAGCTCCTATGATTCACCCCTCCACTTT. It encodes CASSFSSSYDSPLHF.

The chain combines TRBV5-4 with TRBJ1-2; 7 bases agree with TRBD1. This CDR3 region has 16 residues. Trimming cost V 6 bases and J 2 bases; bases outside gene matches: 13. Per germline, CDR1 SGHNT and CDR2 YYREEE (reference sequence). The CDR3 here is CASITGTASSNYGYTF. CDR3 sequence (DNA): TGTGCCAGCATTACCGGGACAGCGTCTTCAAACTATGGCTACACCTTC.

V gene TRBV3-1 (or the pseudogene TRBV3-2) combines with J gene TRBJ1-3; TRBD1 aligns across 9 bases. CDR1 and CDR2 from the germline V gene are LGHDT and YNNKEL (reference sequence). The CDR3 spans 16 residues. J was trimmed by 2 bases and V by 5 bases; bases with no gene match: 7. CDR3 loop: CASSSNRGLAGNTIYF. The DNA of the CDR3 is TGTGCCAGCAGCTCAAACAGGGGGCTGGCTGGAAACACCATATATTTT.

This clone was counted once. The chain employs TRBV2 and TRBJ2-2, with no clear D. The length of the CDR3 is 15 residues. Germline values: CDR1 SNHLY, CDR2 FYNNEI. V was pared by 2 bases and J by 1 base, with 8 bases between. The CDR3 loop is CASSEWAVNTGELFF. The CDR3 DNA is TGTGCCAGCAGTGAATGGGCAGTGAACACCGGGGAGCTGTTTTTT.

J is TRBJ1-1 and V is TRBV7-8; D uncertain. Germline loops: CDR1 SGHVS, CDR2 FQNEAQ. The CDR3 length is 17 residues. Trimming removed 3 bases from V and 2 bases from J, with 19 bases in between. The CDR3 DNA reads TGTGCCAGCAGCTTCTCCGTCACTGTGTTGGTTAACACTGAAGCTTTCTTT. It encodes CASSFSVTVLVNTEAFF. Full variable domain (rest looked up from reference TRBV7-8 and TRBJ1-1): GAGVSQSPRYKVAKRGQDVALRCDPISGHVSLFWYQQALGQGPEFLTYFQNEAQLDKSGLPSDRFFAERPEGSVSTLKIQRTQQEDSAVYLCASSFSVTVLVNTEAFFGQGTRLTVV.

This clone was seen just once. The chain employs TRBV5-1 and TRBJ2-3, with D perhaps TRBD1 (6 bases). Germline values: CDR1 SGHRS, CDR2 YFSETQ. Deletions cut 4 bases from V and 2 bases from J, with 11 bases between. CDR3 size: 14 residues. CDR3 coding DNA: TGCGCCAGCAGCACAGGACAGTACACAGATACGCAGTATTTT. It translates to CASSTGQYTDTQYF.

V gene TRBV30 combines with J gene TRBJ1-2; the D is unclear. Trimming cost V 1 base and J 4 bases, with 16 bases left between them. CDR3 size: 15 residues. Germline lookup yields CDR1 GTSNPN and CDR2 SVGIG (reference sequence). CDR3 nucleotide sequence: TGTGCCTGGAGTGCCCTAACGAGTGTTGTCTATGGCTACACCTTC. It is translated as CAWSALTSVVYGYTF.

The rearrangement joins TRBV25-1 to TRBJ2-1; TRBD1 is a possible D gene (6 bases). Germline V gene lookup returns CDR1 MGHDK and CDR2 SYGVNS. The V end lost 4 bases, the J end lost 6 bases, and 16 bases lay between the germline ends. This CDR3 is 15 amino acids long. Here the CDR3 reads CASSVQQGKGNEQFF. The CDR3 region has the DNA TGTGCCAGCAGTGTACAACAGGGAAAGGGCAATGAGCAGTTCTTC.